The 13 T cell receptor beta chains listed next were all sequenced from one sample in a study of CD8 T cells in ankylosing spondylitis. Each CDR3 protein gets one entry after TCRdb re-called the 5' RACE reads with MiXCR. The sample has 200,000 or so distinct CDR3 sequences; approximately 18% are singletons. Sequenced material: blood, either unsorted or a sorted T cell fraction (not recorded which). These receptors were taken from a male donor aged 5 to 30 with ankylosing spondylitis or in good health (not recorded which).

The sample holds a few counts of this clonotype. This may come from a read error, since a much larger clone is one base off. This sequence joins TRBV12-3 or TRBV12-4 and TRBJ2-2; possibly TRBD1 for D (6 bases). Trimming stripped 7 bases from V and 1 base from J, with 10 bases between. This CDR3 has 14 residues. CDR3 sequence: CASTLDRNTGELFF. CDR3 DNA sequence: TGTGCCAGCACCCTGGACAGGAACACCGGGGAGCTGTTTTTT.

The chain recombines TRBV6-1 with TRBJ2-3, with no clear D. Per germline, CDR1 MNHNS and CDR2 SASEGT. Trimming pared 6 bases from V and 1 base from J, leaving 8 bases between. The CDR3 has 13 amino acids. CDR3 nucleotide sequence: TGTGCCAGCAGCGGCCCTGGCACAGATACGCAGTATTTT. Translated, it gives CASSGPGTDTQYF.

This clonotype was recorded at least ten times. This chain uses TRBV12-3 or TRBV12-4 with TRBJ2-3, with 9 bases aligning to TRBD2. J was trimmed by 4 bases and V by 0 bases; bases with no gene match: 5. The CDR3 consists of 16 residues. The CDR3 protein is CASSLAPGLASDTQYF. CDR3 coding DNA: TGTGCCAGCAGTTTAGCCCCGGGACTAGCATCAGATACGCAGTATTTT.

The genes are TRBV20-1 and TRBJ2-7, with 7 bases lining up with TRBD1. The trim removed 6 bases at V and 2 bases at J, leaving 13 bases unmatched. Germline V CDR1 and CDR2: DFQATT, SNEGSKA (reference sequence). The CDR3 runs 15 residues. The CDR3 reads CSARKTGVSPYEQYF. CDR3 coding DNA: TGCAGTGCCCGCAAAACAGGGGTATCCCCCTACGAGCAGTACTTC.

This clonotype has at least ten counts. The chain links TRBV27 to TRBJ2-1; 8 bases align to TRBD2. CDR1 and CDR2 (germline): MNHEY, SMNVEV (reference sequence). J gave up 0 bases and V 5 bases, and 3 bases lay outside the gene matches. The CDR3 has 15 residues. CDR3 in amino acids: CASSIGTSSYNEQFF. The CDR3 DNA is TGTGCCAGCAGTATCGGGACTAGCTCCTACAATGAGCAGTTCTTC.

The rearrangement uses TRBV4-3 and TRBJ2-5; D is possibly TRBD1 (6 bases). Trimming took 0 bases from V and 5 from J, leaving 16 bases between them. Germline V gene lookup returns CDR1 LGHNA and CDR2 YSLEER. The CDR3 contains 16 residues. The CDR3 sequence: CASSQDRGGRGETQYF. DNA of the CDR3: TGCGCCAGCAGCCAAGATCGAGGAGGAAGGGGGGAGACCCAGTACTTC.

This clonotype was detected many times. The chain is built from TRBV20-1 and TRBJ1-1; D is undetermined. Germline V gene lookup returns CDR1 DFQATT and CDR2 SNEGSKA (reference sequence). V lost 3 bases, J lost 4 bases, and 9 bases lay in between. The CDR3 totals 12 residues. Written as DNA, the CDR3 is TGCAGTGCTAGGGTCGGAAGCACTGAAGCTTTCTTT. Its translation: CSARVGSTEAFF.

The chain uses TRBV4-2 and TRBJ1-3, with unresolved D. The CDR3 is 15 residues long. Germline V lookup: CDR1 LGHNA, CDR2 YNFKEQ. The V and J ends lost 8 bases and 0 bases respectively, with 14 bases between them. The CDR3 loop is CASGPEGFSGNTIYF. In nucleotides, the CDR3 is TGTGCCAGCGGTCCCGAGGGTTTCTCTGGAAACACCATATATTTT.

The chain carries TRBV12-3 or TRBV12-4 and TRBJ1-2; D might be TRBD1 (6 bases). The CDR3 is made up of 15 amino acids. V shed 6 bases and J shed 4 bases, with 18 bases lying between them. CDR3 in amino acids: CASSSPVRGSYGYTF. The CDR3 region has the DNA TGTGCCAGCAGCTCCCCGGTCAGGGGTAGCTATGGCTACACCTTC.

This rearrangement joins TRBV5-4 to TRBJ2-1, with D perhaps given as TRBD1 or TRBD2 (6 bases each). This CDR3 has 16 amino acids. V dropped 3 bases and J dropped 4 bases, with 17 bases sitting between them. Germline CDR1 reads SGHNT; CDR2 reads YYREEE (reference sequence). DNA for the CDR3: TGTGCCAGCAGCTCTGGGGGGCTCGCCAAGTACAATGAGCAGTTCTTC. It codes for CASSSGGLAKYNEQFF.

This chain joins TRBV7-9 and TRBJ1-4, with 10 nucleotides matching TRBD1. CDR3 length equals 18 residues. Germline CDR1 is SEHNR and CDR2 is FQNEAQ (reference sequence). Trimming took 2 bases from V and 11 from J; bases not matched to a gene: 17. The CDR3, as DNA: TGTGCCAGCAGCTTATACCGAGGACAGGGGGTATTTTCGATGAAACTGTTTTTT. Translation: CASSLYRGQGVFSMKLFF.

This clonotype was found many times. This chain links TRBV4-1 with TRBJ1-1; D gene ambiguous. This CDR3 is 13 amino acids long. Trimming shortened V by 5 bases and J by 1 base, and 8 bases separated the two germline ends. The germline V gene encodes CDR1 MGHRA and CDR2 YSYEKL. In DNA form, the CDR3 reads TGCGCCAGCAGCGACAAGGGGAACACTGAAGCTTTCTTT. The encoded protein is CASSDKGNTEAFF.

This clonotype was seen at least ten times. The CDR3, as DNA: TGTGCCAGCAGACCAGACGGGGGCAATCAGCCCCAGCATTTT. Its protein is CASRPDGGNQPQHF. J is TRBJ1-5 and V is TRBV7-9; D not resolved. The CDR3 loop spans 14 amino acids. The V gene lost 6 bases and the J gene lost 2 bases, with 11 bases spanning the gap. CDR1 is SEHNR and CDR2 is FQNEAQ in the germline V gene (reference sequence).